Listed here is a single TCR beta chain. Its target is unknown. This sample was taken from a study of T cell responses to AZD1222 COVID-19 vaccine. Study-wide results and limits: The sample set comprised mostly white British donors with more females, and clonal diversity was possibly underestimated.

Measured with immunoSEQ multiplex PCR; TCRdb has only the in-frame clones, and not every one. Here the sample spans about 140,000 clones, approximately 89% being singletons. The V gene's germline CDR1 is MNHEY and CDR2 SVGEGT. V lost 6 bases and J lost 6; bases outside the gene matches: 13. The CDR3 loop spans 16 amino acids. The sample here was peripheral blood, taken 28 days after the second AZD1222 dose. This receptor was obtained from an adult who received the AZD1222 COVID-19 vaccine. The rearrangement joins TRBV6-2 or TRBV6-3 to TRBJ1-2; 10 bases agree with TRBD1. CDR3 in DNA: TGTGCCAGCAGCCCACTCCGCGACAGGGGGCCGGATGGCTACACCTTC. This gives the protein CASSPLRDRGPDGYTF.